This TCR beta chain was identified during a study of cytomegalovirus exposure and HLA in healthy donors. Comments on this clone: Its antigen remains unknown.

V trimming: 4 bases; J trimming: 3 bases; junction bases outside the gene matches: 11. The CDR3 spans 16 residues. The germline gives CDR1 MNHNY, CDR2 SVGAGI (reference sequence). PCR primers comprised 60 Vbeta and 13 Jbeta primers. Profiled with immunoSEQ multiplex PCR; TCRdb holds only in-frame clones, not every one. The data hold hundreds of thousands of clones, with around 75% observed a single time. Study observations and caveats: There were reportedly fewer N-insertions in an Asian-associated ancestry cluster than the roughly 700-donor mean, in a later analysis. Association of approximately 18,000 TCR beta sequences with HLA alleles was found at 0.05 false discovery rate in a later analysis. A likely sequencing artifact accounted for one observed cluster of highly shared sequence variants.

The specimen sequenced was PBMCs. This TCR was sampled from a woman in her thirties in good health and CMV-seronegative. The chain links TRBV6-6 to TRBJ2-5, with 7 bases that match TRBD2. In DNA form, the CDR3 reads TGTGCCAGCAGTTTCGCAGCGGGGACCGAAAAAGAGACCCAGTACTTC. This sequence encodes CASSFAAGTEKETQYF.